Below, one TCR beta chain is given with its context. Antigen: not known. With iRepertoire HTBI primers and Arm-PCR of CDR3 regions, TCR beta libraries were built. TCRdb fed the multiplex PCR reads into MiXCR, producing one record per CDR3 protein. Altogether approximately 690,000 distinct CDR3 sequences are present, around 30% being singletons, with the ten largest covering under 50%. Time point in this sample: persistent/refractory GD, antithyroid drugs over 5 years with positive TRAb. With RNA extracted from PBMCs as input, the TCR library was made. The data were taken from a study of regulatory T cells in long-lasting Graves disease. General study findings and limits: Patients with persistent disease showed a bias toward TRBV28, TRBJ1-2 and TRBJ2-5.

Germline CDR1 is SGHRS and CDR2 is YFSETQ. CDR3 length: 16 amino acids. The V end was cut by 1 base, the J end by 4 bases, with 14 bases between. The chain couples TRBV5-1 to TRBJ2-2; no clear D. Sequenced material: peripheral blood mononuclear cells (PBMCs), taken when the disease was refractory, from a patient treated with antithyroid drugs. The source of this sequence is a female donor with Graves disease. This CDR3 is CASSLLQQFPTGELFF. The CDR3 nucleotides are TGCGCCAGCAGCTTGTTACAGCAATTTCCCACCGGGGAGCTGTTTTTT.